Listed below are T cell receptor beta chains from one sample, sequenced in a study of tumour-infiltrating T cells in Burkitt lymphoma. TCRdb keeps only in-frame clones here, not all; method: immunoSEQ multiplex PCR. The sample records approximately 4,500 clones, about 88% being singletons. Sequenced sample: tumor tissue. These receptors originate from a human donor with diffuse large B-cell lymphoma. Some clones in this sample may be carry-over from other donors' samples. CDR3s include the opening cysteine and the closing phenylalanine or tryptophan. D genes are given only for firm matches. Clone size is given for some rows only: seen once, a few or many times, or a class if the clone is expanded.

j_call v_call d_call clone_size cdr3_nt cdr3_aa
TRBJ2-7 TRBV30 - - TGTGCCTGGAGTAATGAGTACCGGGGCTACGAGCAGTACTTC CAWSNEYRGYEQYF
TRBJ1-2 TRBV7-2 - - TGTGCCAGCAGCGGACAGACGAACTATGGCTACACCTTC CASSGQTNYGYTF
TRBJ2-1 TRBV10-1 TRBD1 - TGCGCCAGCAGTGAGACTGGGACAGTCCGTCAGTTCTTC CASSETGTVRQFF
TRBJ2-2 TRBV29-1 TRBD2 - TGCAGCGTTGATACTAGCGGGAGAGACGGGGAGCTGTTTTTT CSVDTSGRDGELFF
TRBJ2-7 TRBV2 - large TGTGCCGGGGCAGGTCTGGGCTCCTACGAGCAGTACTTC CAGAGLGSYEQYF
TRBJ2-3 TRBV9 - - TGTGCCAGCAGTCTTGGCGGACCCACAGATACGCAGTATTTT CASSLGGPTDTQYF
TRBJ1-5 TRBV6-6 - - TGTGCCAGCAGCCTCGATAGCAATCAGCCCCAGCATTTT CASSLDSNQPQHF
TRBJ1-5 TRBV19 TRBD1 - TGTGCCAGTAGTAGAACAGGGGGACCCCCTTGGGATCAGCCCCAGCATTTT CASSRTGGPPWDQPQHF
TRBJ2-7 TRBV11-2 - - TGTGCCAGCAGCTCACAGAACTCCTACGAGCAGTACTTC CASSSQNSYEQYF
TRBJ1-2 TRBV30 - few TGTGCCTGGAGTACCGGAACGGGCTACACCTTC CAWSTGTGYTF
TRBJ2-7 TRBV4-2 - - TGTGCCAGCAGCCTAGCCGGAAGTAGCTCCTACGAGCAGTACTTC CASSLAGSSSYEQYF
TRBJ2-6 TRBV18 - - TGTGCCAGCTCATCGAGCTCTGGGGCCAACGTCCTGACTTTC CASSSSSGANVLTF
TRBJ2-2 TRBV6-5 - - TGTGCCAGCACGAGGGGGACAGGGGAGCTGTTTTTT CASTRGTGELFF
TRBJ2-1 TRBV7-2 - - TGTGCCAGCAGCTTAAGGACGGGGATTGGGTCCTACAATGAGCAGTTCTTC CASSLRTGIGSYNEQFF
TRBJ2-1 TRBV19 TRBD2 - TGTGCCAGCTCGACTAGCGGGCGGGTTAATGAGCAGTTCTTC CASSTSGRVNEQFF
TRBJ2-7 TRBV2 - - TGTGCCAGCGATGGACAAGCCTCCTACGAGCAGTACTTC CASDGQASYEQYF
TRBJ2-5 TRBV13 - - TGTGCCAGCAGCTTGGGGGCAGAGGAGACCCAGTACTTC CASSLGAEETQYF
TRBJ1-2 TRBV7-9 TRBD1 - TGTGCCAGCAGCCCCAGGACAGGGGTTAGCTATGGCTACACCTTC CASSPRTGVSYGYTF
TRBJ2-2 TRBV5-1 - - TGCGCCAGCAGCGTGGAAGGGACCGGGGAGCTGTTTTTT CASSVEGTGELFF
TRBJ1-4 TRBV19 TRBD1 once TGTGCCAGTACCCCCAGGGGGATCGGAGGTAGCTTTGAAAAACTGTTTTTT CASTPRGIGGSFEKLFF
TRBJ1-5 TRBV15 TRBD1 few TGTGCCACCAGCAGCGACAGGGGCAATCAGCCCCAGCATTTT CATSSDRGNQPQHF
TRBJ1-5 TRBV10-2 - - TGCGCCAGCAGTGACCTCGCAGTCCAGCCCCAGCATTTT CASSDLAVQPQHF
TRBJ2-3 TRBV7-2 TRBD2 - TGTGCCAGCAGTCGCTTAGCGGGAGGGATCACAGATACGCAGTATTTT CASSRLAGGITDTQYF
TRBJ1-4 TRBV19 - - TGTGCCAGTAGTAATTCCAGAATAAATAATGAAAAACTGTTTTTT CASSNSRINNEKLFF
TRBJ2-7 TRBV7-9 - - TGTGCCAGCAGCTTAATAGGGGCCGCCAGCTCCTACGAGCAGTACTTC CASSLIGAASSYEQYF
TRBJ2-7 TRBV6-5 - - TGTGCCAGCGGGGGAGAAGCTACTAGTAGCGAGCAGTACTTC CASGGEATSSEQYF
TRBJ1-2 TRBV28 TRBD1 - TGTGCCAGCAGTGGAGGACAGGGTGTCAACTATGGCTACACCTTC CASSGGQGVNYGYTF
TRBJ2-7 TRBV9 - - TGTGCCAGCAGCGTAGCAGGGAAGTACGAGCAGTACTTC CASSVAGKYEQYF
TRBJ2-1 TRBV27 - - TGTGCCAGCAGTTCCGGGCTGCCCTACAATGAGCAGTTCTTC CASSSGLPYNEQFF
TRBJ1-1 TRBV28 - large TGTGCCAGCAGTTTAAATTCAGCAGCTTTCTTT CASSLNSAAFF
TRBJ2-2 TRBV6-1 - - TGTGCCAGCAGTGAAGACAGGGTCTACACCGGGGAGCTGTTTTTT CASSEDRVYTGELFF
TRBJ2-1 TRBV20-1 - - TGCAGTGCCCTCTACAATGAGCAGTTCTTC CSALYNEQFF
TRBJ1-1 TRBV2 - - TGTGCCAGCAGTGATAACGGATTAGGCACTGAAGCTTTCTTT CASSDNGLGTEAFF
TRBJ1-1 TRBV19 - - TGTGCCAGTAGTATAGACCGGGAAGGCACTGAAGCTTTCTTT CASSIDREGTEAFF
TRBJ2-1 TRBV5-1 TRBD2 - TGCGCCAGCAGCTTGGGGTTAGCGGGTTTCTCCTACAATGAGCAGTTCTTC CASSLGLAGFSYNEQFF
TRBJ2-1 TRBV18 TRBD1 - TGTGCCAGCTCACCAGGGACAGACTACAATGAGCAGTTCTTC CASSPGTDYNEQFF
TRBJ2-1 TRBV5-4 TRBD2 - TGTGCCAGCAGCCCACGACTAGCGGGAGGGCCACAGTACAATGAGCAGTTCTTC CASSPRLAGGPQYNEQFF
TRBJ1-2 TRBV5-1 - - TGCGCCAGCAGCCAAGACCTTTTTGGGGCTTCGAACTATGGCTACACCTTC CASSQDLFGASNYGYTF
TRBJ1-5 TRBV6-5 - - TGTGCCAGCAAGGGGACCCTCCAGCCCCAGCATTTT CASKGTLQPQHF
TRBJ2-1 TRBV6-1 TRBD2 once TGTGCCAGCAGGAGGACGGGGGGATATGAGCAGTTCTTC CASRRTGGYEQFF
TRBJ1-6 TRBV25-1 - - TGTGCCAGCATGGCCGACAGGAGCTATAATTCACCCCTCCACTTT CASMADRSYNSPLHF
TRBJ1-3 TRBV28 - - TGTGCCAGCGGACTGGGGGGAAACACCATATATTTT CASGLGGNTIYF
TRBJ2-7 TRBV18 - - TGTGCCAGCTCACCAAGTACCTGGTCGGACGAGCAGTACTTC CASSPSTWSDEQYF
TRBJ2-1 TRBV7-9 - few TGTGCCAGCAGCTTCCAGGGGGGGGTCGTTAATGAGCAGTTCTTC CASSFQGGVVNEQFF
TRBJ1-1 TRBV19 - - TGTGCCAGTAGTCCGATAGAAACCACTGAAGCTTTCTTT CASSPIETTEAFF
TRBJ1-5 TRBV23-1 TRBD1 - TGCGCCAGCAGTCACCTGACAGGGGGGGACAATCAGCCCCAGCATTTT CASSHLTGGDNQPQHF
TRBJ1-1 TRBV11-2 - - TGTGCCAGCAGCCTACAGATGAACACTGAAGCTTTCTTT CASSLQMNTEAFF
TRBJ1-1 TRBV4-1 TRBD1 - TGCGCCAGCAGCCAGGACAGGGGGCTGAGAGGAACTGAAGCTTTCTTT CASSQDRGLRGTEAFF
TRBJ2-7 TRBV11-2 - - TGTGCCAGCAGCGACGGGCGCGGGCGACCCTACGAGCAGTACTTC CASSDGRGRPYEQYF
TRBJ2-1 TRBV11-1 - once TGTGCCAGCAGCTTAGAGGGGTTCCTTTACAATGAGCAGTTCTTC CASSLEGFLYNEQFF